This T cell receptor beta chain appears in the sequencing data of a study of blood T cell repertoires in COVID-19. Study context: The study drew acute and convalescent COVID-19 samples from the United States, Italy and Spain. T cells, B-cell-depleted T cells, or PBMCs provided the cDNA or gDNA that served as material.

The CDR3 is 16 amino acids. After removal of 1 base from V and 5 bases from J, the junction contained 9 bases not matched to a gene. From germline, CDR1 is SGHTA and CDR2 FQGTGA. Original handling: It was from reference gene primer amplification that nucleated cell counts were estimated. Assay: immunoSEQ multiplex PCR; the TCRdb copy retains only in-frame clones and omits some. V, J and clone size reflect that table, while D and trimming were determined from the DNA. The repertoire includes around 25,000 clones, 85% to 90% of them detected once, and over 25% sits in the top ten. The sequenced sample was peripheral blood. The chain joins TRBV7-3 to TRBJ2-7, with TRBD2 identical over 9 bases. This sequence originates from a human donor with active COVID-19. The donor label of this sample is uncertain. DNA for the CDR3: TGTGCCAGCAGCTTAAAAAGGGTTAGCGGGGGTGACGAGCAGTACTTC. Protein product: CASSLKRVSGGDEQYF.